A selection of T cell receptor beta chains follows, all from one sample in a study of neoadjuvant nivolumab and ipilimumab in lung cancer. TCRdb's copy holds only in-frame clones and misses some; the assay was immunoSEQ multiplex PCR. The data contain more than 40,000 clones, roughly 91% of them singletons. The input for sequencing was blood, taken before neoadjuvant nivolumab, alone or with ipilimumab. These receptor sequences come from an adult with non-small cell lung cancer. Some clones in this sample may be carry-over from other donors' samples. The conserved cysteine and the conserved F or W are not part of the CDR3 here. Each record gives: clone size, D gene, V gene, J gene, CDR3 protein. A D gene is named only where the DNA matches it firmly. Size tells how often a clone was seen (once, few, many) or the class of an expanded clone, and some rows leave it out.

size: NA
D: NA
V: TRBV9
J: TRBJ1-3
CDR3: ASSTQGSSGNTIY

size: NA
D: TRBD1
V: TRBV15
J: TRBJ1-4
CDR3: ATSRGQILSTNEKLF

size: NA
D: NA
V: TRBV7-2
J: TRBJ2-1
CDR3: ASSSPGGSGEQF

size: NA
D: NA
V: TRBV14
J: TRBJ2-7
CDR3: ASSQGNTYEQY

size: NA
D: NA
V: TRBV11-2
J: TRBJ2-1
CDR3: ASSSPSSESMEQF

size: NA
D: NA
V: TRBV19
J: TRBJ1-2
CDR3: AVGAANYGYT

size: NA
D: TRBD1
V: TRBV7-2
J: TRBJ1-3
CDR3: ASSLGRQGYTIY

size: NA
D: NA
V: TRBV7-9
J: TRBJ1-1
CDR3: ASSLEFTEAF

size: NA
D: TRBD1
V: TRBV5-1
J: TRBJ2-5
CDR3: ASSEGQGPETQY

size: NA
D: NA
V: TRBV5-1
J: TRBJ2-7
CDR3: ASSLDGSFPYEQY

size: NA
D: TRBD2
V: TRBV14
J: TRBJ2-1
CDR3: ASSQGLAAVSEQF

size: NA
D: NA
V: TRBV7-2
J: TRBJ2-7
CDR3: ASRPTGNYYEQY

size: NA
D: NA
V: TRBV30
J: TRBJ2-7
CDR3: AWSVQGYEQY

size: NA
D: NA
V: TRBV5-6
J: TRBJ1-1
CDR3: ASHLHGRNTEAF

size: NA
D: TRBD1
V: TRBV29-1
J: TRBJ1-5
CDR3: SAQGGRNQPQH

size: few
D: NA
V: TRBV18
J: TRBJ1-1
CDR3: ASSENIGVRTEAF

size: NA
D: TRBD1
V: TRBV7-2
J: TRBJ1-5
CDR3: ASSTGGLNQPQH

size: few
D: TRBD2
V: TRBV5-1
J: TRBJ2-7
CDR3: ASSLKVTSGSSYEQY

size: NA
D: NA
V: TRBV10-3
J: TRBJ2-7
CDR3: AISGRAGDEQY

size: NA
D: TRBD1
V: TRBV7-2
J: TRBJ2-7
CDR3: ASRTGVYEQY

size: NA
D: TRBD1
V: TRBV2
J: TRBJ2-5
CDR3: ASGTGGRETQY

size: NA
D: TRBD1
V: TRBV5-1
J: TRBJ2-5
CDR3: ASSNTGGLETQY

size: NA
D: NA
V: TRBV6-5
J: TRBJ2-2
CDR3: ASRGGGLTGELF

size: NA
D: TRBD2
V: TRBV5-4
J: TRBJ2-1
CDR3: ASSSGLAPHEQF

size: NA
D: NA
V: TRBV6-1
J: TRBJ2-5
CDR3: ASSGQTGLETQY

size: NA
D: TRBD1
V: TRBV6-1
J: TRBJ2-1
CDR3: ASSDRTGYGEQF

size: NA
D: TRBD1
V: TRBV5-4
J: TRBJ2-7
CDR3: ASSQEDRGFTYEQY

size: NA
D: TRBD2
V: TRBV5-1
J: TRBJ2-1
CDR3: ASRPASGAYNEQF

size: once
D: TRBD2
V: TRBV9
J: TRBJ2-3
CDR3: ASSVGASGRDTQY

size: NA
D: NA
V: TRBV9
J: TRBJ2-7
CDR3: ASSVDPGSYEQY

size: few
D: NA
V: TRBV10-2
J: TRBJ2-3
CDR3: ASSEIPTDTQY

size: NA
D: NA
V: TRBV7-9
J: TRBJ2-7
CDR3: ASSTQGLGEQY

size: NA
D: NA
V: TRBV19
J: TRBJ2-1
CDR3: ASTPKVLGNEQF

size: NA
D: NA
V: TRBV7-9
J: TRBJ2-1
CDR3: ASNAYNEQF

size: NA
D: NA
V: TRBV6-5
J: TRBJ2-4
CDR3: ASLRERVGKNIQY

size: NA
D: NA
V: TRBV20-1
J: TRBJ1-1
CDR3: SARQGTEAF

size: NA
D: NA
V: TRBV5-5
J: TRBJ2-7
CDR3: ASSSLAEQY

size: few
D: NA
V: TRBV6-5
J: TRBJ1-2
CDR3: ASSYSGVANYGYT

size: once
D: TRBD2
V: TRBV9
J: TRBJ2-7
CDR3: ASTPGGSSSYEQY

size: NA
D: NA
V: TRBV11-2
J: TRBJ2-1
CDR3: ASSFQIRAGRPHEQF

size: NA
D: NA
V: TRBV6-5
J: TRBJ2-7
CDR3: ASSYRGAEKYEQY

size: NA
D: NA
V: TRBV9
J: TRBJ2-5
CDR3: ASSIDRGPGRAQY

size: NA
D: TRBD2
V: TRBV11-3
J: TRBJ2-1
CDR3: ASSTGTSALQF